This T cell receptor (beta chain) appears in the sequencing data of a study of OX40 agonist ivuxolimab in advanced cancers. Study in general: At under 85% male, the cohort had a mean age of 60 years, ranging from about 23 to 79.

Clones were sequenced by immunoSEQ multiplex PCR, and TCRdb holds only the in-frame ones, with some missing. The data hold 20,000 to 25,000 clones, with 86% observed a single time. Drawing of blood for sampling happened at baseline, at cycle 4 day 1, and at cycle 7 day 1. This CDR3 has 14 amino acids. From germline, CDR1 is MNHNS and CDR2 SASEGT. V shed 3 bases and J shed 6 bases, with 14 bases lying between them. The study's findings and limits: Nonresponders included some who also had low normalized T-cell clonal expansion.

Regarding this clone: Its antigen is undetermined.

Sample: CD4+ or CD8+ T cells sorted from blood, taken in a trial of the OX40 agonist ivuxolimab. This TCR came from an adult with an advanced solid tumor such as melanoma, head and neck, liver or kidney cancer. The chain is built from TRBV6-1 and TRBJ1-2; D gene ambiguous. CDR3 sequence: CASSDKTEGNGYTF. CDR3 in DNA: TGTGCCAGCAGTGACAAAACAGAAGGAAATGGCTACACCTTC.